Only one count was recorded for the clone carrying this T cell receptor (beta chain). Its antigen is as yet unknown. CDR1 and CDR2 from the germline V gene are SNHLY and FYNNEI. V lost 5 bases to trimming and J lost 14 bases, with 10 bases between them. This CDR3 contains 11 residues. Primers: 60 Vbeta forward and 13 Jbeta reverse. The protocol was immunoSEQ multiplex PCR, while the TCRdb copy is restricted to in-frame clones and leaves out a portion. The sample has some 110,000 clones, about 74% seen once. The sample is drawn from a study of cytomegalovirus exposure and HLA in healthy donors. Study-wide results and caveats: A later analysis showed TCR association rates differing by HLA locus, peaking at DRB1 and lowest at HLA-C.

The specimen sequenced was PBMCs. The clonotype originates from a man aged 25-40 years in good health and CMV-seropositive. The chain couples TRBV2 to TRBJ1-6; D gene unclear. The CDR3 DNA is TGTGCCAGCAGTACCCGTTCGGCCCTCCACTTT. Amino acid sequence: CASSTRSALHF.